A selection of T cell receptor beta chains follows, all from one sample in a study of response to subunit inactivated influenza vaccine. TCRdb reprocessed the RT-PCR reads with MiXCR, giving one entry per CDR3 protein. This table holds 150,000 to 200,000 distinct CDR3 sequences, approximately 12% found once. These data are also associated with another study on T cells expressing NK-cell markers.

Here the sequenced sample was CD8+ T cells sorted from PBMCs, taken 11 to 12 days after vaccination. The source of these receptors is a man aged 45-65 years who received an inactivated influenza vaccine. Each CDR3 is given with its conserved first and last residue. D genes are given only for firm matches.

V gene: TRBV11-2
D gene: TRBD2
CDR3 protein: CASSYFSGTSGRFSYNEQFF

V gene: TRBV7-8
D gene: -
CDR3 protein: CASSLRGEDIQYF

V gene: TRBV6-5
D gene: TRBD2
CDR3 protein: CASSWTSGRAEQFF

V gene: TRBV6-5
D gene: TRBD1
CDR3 protein: CASSYSDQGATNEKLFF

V gene: TRBV11-2
D gene: TRBD2
CDR3 protein: CASSFWSGRALVTDTQYF

V gene: TRBV2
D gene: TRBD2
CDR3 protein: CASSLRGDSSYNEQFF

V gene: TRBV5-6
D gene: -
CDR3 protein: CASSLGQMGSGANVLTF

V gene: TRBV29-1
D gene: -
CDR3 protein: CSVEGLGDPEETQYF

V gene: TRBV19
D gene: -
CDR3 protein: CASMDGAYEQYF

V gene: TRBV5-4
D gene: -
CDR3 protein: CASSHDKFQETQYF

V gene: TRBV13
D gene: -
CDR3 protein: CASSLGEVASPDSGNTIYF

V gene: TRBV18
D gene: -
CDR3 protein: CASSPRPRGGKQETQYF

V gene: TRBV10-3
D gene: TRBD2
CDR3 protein: CAISEITLAGDIQETQYF

V gene: TRBV24-1
D gene: -
CDR3 protein: CATSDGTWNQPQHF

V gene: TRBV7-8
D gene: TRBD1
CDR3 protein: CASSLGGQGAVDGYTF

V gene: TRBV7-9
D gene: -
CDR3 protein: CASSPRQQETQYF

V gene: TRBV29-1
D gene: TRBD1
CDR3 protein: CSVTGTGYTGELFF

V gene: TRBV20-1
D gene: TRBD2
CDR3 protein: CSAISGRREVETQYF

V gene: TRBV7-8
D gene: -
CDR3 protein: CASSWAVGSSGELFF

V gene: TRBV15
D gene: TRBD1
CDR3 protein: CATSYGQGGELFF

V gene: TRBV6-1
D gene: -
CDR3 protein: CASRLDRGATNEKLFF

V gene: TRBV27
D gene: -
CDR3 protein: CASSLRGAPWETQYF

V gene: TRBV9
D gene: -
CDR3 protein: CASSVEGFETQYF

V gene: TRBV12-3/TRBV12-4
D gene: -
CDR3 protein: CASSPSFNEQFF

V gene: TRBV29-1
D gene: TRBD1
CDR3 protein: CSVETRGQAYNEQFF

V gene: TRBV6-1
D gene: TRBD1
CDR3 protein: CASSPGGISPLHF

V gene: TRBV27
D gene: -
CDR3 protein: CASRPTGPNTEAFF

V gene: TRBV12-3/TRBV12-4
D gene: TRBD2
CDR3 protein: CASSFRVLAGGYNEQFF

V gene: TRBV12-3/TRBV12-4
D gene: TRBD2
CDR3 protein: CASSPRLGREYEQYF

V gene: TRBV15
D gene: -
CDR3 protein: CATSRDPSSPQHF

V gene: TRBV6-5
D gene: -
CDR3 protein: CASSYDDGGATDTQYF

V gene: TRBV19
D gene: TRBD2
CDR3 protein: CASIDAREGYNEQFF

V gene: TRBV7-9
D gene: -
CDR3 protein: CASRDRFDTQYF

V gene: TRBV24-1
D gene: -
CDR3 protein: CATSDSDYEQYF

V gene: TRBV6-1
D gene: -
CDR3 protein: CASSPSAPVGGEQFF

V gene: TRBV6-2/TRBV6-3
D gene: TRBD2
CDR3 protein: CASSSAGGNNEQFF

V gene: TRBV6-1
D gene: TRBD2
CDR3 protein: CASTRLAGAGETQYF

V gene: TRBV5-1
D gene: -
CDR3 protein: CASSSGTHEQFF

V gene: TRBV7-8
D gene: TRBD2
CDR3 protein: CASSDSSGITDTQYF

V gene: TRBV6-1
D gene: -
CDR3 protein: CASSKVHTGVAYGYTF

V gene: TRBV27
D gene: -
CDR3 protein: CASSPPGHTYEQYF

V gene: TRBV6-4
D gene: -
CDR3 protein: CASSDSTRVPYNEQFF